This TCR beta chain is drawn from a study of blood T cell repertoires in COVID-19. This CDR3 contains 15 residues. Per the germline V gene, CDR1 is MGHRA and CDR2 is YSYEKL. V was trimmed by 0 bases and J by 4 bases, leaving 12 bases between them. This clone was found many times. TCRdb's table, derived via immunoSEQ multiplex PCR, lists solely in-frame clones and lacks some. The profile covers some 300,000 clones, with around nine tenths appearing a single time and 1% to 1.5% taken by the ten largest. The receptor was derived from a man in his 70s with acute or convalescent COVID-19. Sequenced material: peripheral blood. This sequence joins TRBV4-1 and TRBJ1-2; D unresolved. The CDR3 sequence: CASSQDFGRSYGYTF. The CDR3 nucleotides are TGCGCCAGCAGCCAAGATTTTGGCCGGAGCTATGGCTACACCTTC.